This TCR beta chain was retrieved from a study of T cell clonotyping in hematopoietic cell transplantation. Points from the study as a whole: After transplant, recipient diversity fell while pathologically expanded clonotypes grew through day 180. No sorting was done, leaving CD4 and CD8 contributions mixed. Broader posttransplant TCR repertoire diversity was predicted by graft donor and pretransplant recipient Inverse Simpson Index values.

Time point noted: recipient sample about 28 days before transplant, after cytoreduction. This clone was detected once. The antigen is undetermined. The method was immunoSEQ multiplex PCR; TCRdb's version includes in-frame clones alone and lacks a portion of them. There are 2,500 to 3,500 clones in the sample; roughly 95% occur only once, and approximately 1.7% lies in the top ten. The CDR3 is 18 residues long. Germline-derived CDR1 and CDR2 are WNHNN and SYGVQD (reference sequence). Trimming pared 6 bases from V and 0 bases from J, leaving 21 bases between. The sequence was collected from a woman in her 50s with chronic myeloid leukemia. Some clones in this sample may be carry-over from other donors' samples. The genes are TRBV10-1 and TRBJ1-5; D is perhaps TRBD1 (6 bases). The specimen comprised peripheral blood mononuclear cells, sampled before stem cell transplant. CDR3 region: CASRHRVDLFTSNQPQHF. The CDR3 coding sequence is TGCGCCAGCAGACACAGGGTAGACCTTTTTACTAGCAATCAGCCCCAGCATTTT.